This T cell receptor (beta chain) was sequenced in a study of CD8 T cells in ankylosing spondylitis. Concerning this clonotype itself: The antigen remains undetermined.

Each TCR beta library was made by quantitative 5'-RACE that incorporated molecular barcodes. Each CDR3 protein is one row after TCRdb ran MiXCR on the 5' RACE reads. The sample includes more than 150,000 distinct CDR3 sequences, 18% of them seen just once. This CDR3 region has 14 residues. Per germline, CDR1 SGHNT and CDR2 YYREEE (reference sequence). Losses at the gene ends were 5 bases for V and 7 bases for J; bases not matched to a gene: 2. Whole-study findings and limits: In ankylosing spondylitis patients, matched synovial fluid reportedly showed significant enrichment of disease-linked clones. Earlier work had already found some motif variants in reactive arthritis synovial fluid and blood.

The TCR was taken from a male donor aged 5 to 30 with ankylosing spondylitis or in good health (not recorded which). Sequencing was performed on blood, either unsorted or a sorted T cell fraction (not recorded which). This chain uses TRBV5-4 with TRBJ2-1; TRBD2 agrees at 14 bases. CDR3 loop: CASRGLAGDNEQFF. The CDR3, as DNA: TGTGCCAGCAGGGGACTAGCGGGAGATAATGAGCAGTTCTTC.